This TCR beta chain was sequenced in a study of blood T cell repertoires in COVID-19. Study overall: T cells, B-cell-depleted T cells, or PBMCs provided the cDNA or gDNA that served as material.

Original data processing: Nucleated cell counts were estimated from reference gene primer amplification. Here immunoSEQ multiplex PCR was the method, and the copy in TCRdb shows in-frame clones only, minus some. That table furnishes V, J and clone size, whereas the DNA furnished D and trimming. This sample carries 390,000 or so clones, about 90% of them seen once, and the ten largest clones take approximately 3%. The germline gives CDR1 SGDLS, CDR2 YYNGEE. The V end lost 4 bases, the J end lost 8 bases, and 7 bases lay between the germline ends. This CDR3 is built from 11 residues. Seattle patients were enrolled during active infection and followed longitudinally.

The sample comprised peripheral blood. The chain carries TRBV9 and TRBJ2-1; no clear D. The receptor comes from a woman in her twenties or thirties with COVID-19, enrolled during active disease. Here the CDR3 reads CASSLSDEQFF. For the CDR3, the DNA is TGTGCCAGCAGCCTATCGGATGAGCAGTTCTTC.